The rows below give T cell receptor beta chains drawn from one sample of a study of blood T cell repertoires in COVID-19. Assay used: immunoSEQ multiplex PCR; TCRdb lists only in-frame clones, some missing. This table has some 25,000 clones, less than 90% appearing once. Sequenced: peripheral blood. The receptors derive from a man in his 70s with COVID-19, enrolled during active disease. Both conserved end residues are part of each CDR3. Each record gives: D gene, clone size, J gene, V gene, CDR3 DNA, CDR3 protein. D genes are given only for firm matches. Rows may omit the clone size; those that give it use once, few, many or a size class.

.	.	TRBJ2-1	TRBV4-1	TGCGCCAGCAGCCAAGAGGAGATCTCCTACAATGAGCAGTTCTTC	CASSQEEISYNEQFF
.	.	TRBJ1-5	TRBV19	TGTGCCAGTAGTAGATGGGCAAGGCCCCAGCATTTT	CASSRWARPQHF
TRBD1	.	TRBJ1-1	TRBV28	TGTGCCAGCAGTTTGGACAGGCTGAACACTGAAGCTTTCTTT	CASSLDRLNTEAFF
TRBD1	.	TRBJ1-4	TRBV2	TGTGCCAGCAGGGCTTACTCCGGGACAGGAAAGCAAAAACTGTTTTTT	CASRAYSGTGKQKLFF
.	.	TRBJ2-3	TRBV5-4	TGTGCCAGCAGCTTCGGTAGCGGCACAGATACGCAGTATTTT	CASSFGSGTDTQYF
.	.	TRBJ2-1	TRBV7-6	TGTGCCAGCAGCTTAGCGTGGGCAGCCCCCAGGCAGTTCTTC	CASSLAWAAPRQFF
.	once	TRBJ2-2	TRBV11-2	TGTGCCAGCAGCTTGGGGGGGCCGAACACCGGGGAGCTGTTTTTT	CASSLGGPNTGELFF
TRBD1	.	TRBJ1-2	TRBV19	TGTGCCAGTAGGCAAGGGACAGGGAGGTGGAACTATGGCTACACCTTC	CASRQGTGRWNYGYTF
TRBD1	.	TRBJ2-7	TRBV19	TGTGCCAGTAGTCCGGGGACAGGGGGATCGTACGAGCAGTACTTC	CASSPGTGGSYEQYF
TRBD2	.	TRBJ2-7	TRBV30	TGTGCCTTCGAGGAAGCGGGGGCGAAGTACGAGCAGTACTTC	CAFEEAGAKYEQYF
.	.	TRBJ1-4	TRBV29-1	TGCAGCGTTGTGTCCGGGGGGGTTACTAATGAAAAACTGTTTTTT	CSVVSGGVTNEKLFF
TRBD2	.	TRBJ2-2	TRBV10-1	TGCGCCAGTGGGGACGGGGCTAGCGGGAGTGCCGGGGAGCTGTTTTTT	CASGDGASGSAGELFF
.	.	TRBJ2-7	TRBV15	TGTGCCACCAGCAGGGAACTCGGGGGAATTAACTACGAGCAGTACTTC	CATSRELGGINYEQYF
.	.	TRBJ1-5	TRBV27	TGTGCCAGCAGCAGAGGGGTCAGGGGTAGCAATCAGCCCCAGCATTTT	CASSRGVRGSNQPQHF
.	.	TRBJ2-1	TRBV19	TGTGCCAGTAGTATCTTCTCGGGAAGGGCGGATGAGCAGTTCTTC	CASSIFSGRADEQFF
.	.	TRBJ2-5	TRBV6-4	TGTGCCAGCAGTGACGTTCCCGGGGAGACCCAGTACTTC	CASSDVPGETQYF
.	.	TRBJ1-5	TRBV27	TGTGCCAGCAGTTTCTCCCCCAGCGGCCAGCCCCAGCATTTT	CASSFSPSGQPQHF
.	.	TRBJ2-3	TRBV6-5	TGTGCCAGCAGTTACTCGGTGGGAGAGACCACAGATACGCAGTATTTT	CASSYSVGETTDTQYF
TRBD1	once	TRBJ1-1	TRBV10-1	TGCGCCAGCATGGGACAGGGGAGATCTGAAGCTTTCTTT	CASMGQGRSEAFF
.	.	TRBJ2-3	TRBV19	TGTGCCAGTAGCCCAGGGGACATCACAGATACGCAGTATTTT	CASSPGDITDTQYF
TRBD2	.	TRBJ2-1	TRBV27	TGTGCCAGCACCCTTGGCGGACTAGCGGCGAATGAGCAGTTCTTC	CASTLGGLAANEQFF
.	.	TRBJ2-7	TRBV25-1	TGTGCCAGCAGTGAATGGGCAGGTAGCTCCTACGAGCAGTACTTC	CASSEWAGSSYEQYF
TRBD2	.	TRBJ2-7	TRBV7-9	TGTGCCAGCAGCTTAACGGTCGGGAGGCCAAAGGAGGAGCAGTACTTC	CASSLTVGRPKEEQYF
TRBD1	.	TRBJ1-2	TRBV6-2/TRBV6-3	TGTGCCAGCAGTTTCCGACAGGGAGGAGTCTATGGCTACACCTTC	CASSFRQGGVYGYTF
.	.	TRBJ1-4	TRBV6-1	TGTGCCAGCAGTGAAGAACGGAGGGAGGTCCGCGAAAAACTGTTTTTT	CASSEERREVREKLFF
.	.	TRBJ2-2	TRBV6-5	TGTGCCAGCGAACAGCAGAACACCGGGGAGCTGTTTTTT	CASEQQNTGELFF
TRBD1	.	TRBJ2-7	TRBV6-5	TGTGCCAGCAAAGCCGGGACAGGGAACAACGACGAGCAGTACTTC	CASKAGTGNNDEQYF
TRBD2	.	TRBJ2-3	TRBV7-8	TGTGCCAGCAGCTTAGATCCTGGTGCGGGACTAGCAACAGATACGCAGTATTTT	CASSLDPGAGLATDTQYF
TRBD2	.	TRBJ2-3	TRBV10-3	TGTGCCATCAGTGGTACTAGCGGGAGTGGGTATGATACGCAGTATTTT	CAISGTSGSGYDTQYF
TRBD1	.	TRBJ1-1	TRBV3-1/TRBV3-2	TGTGCCAGCAGCCACCAAGACAGGGCCGGCACTGAAGCTTTCTTT	CASSHQDRAGTEAFF
TRBD1	.	TRBJ2-1	TRBV3-1/TRBV3-2	TGTGCCAGCAGCTCGAGGGACAGGGCTACCTACAATGAGCAGTTCTTC	CASSSRDRATYNEQFF
.	.	TRBJ2-5	TRBV5-1	TGCGCCAGCGCGGGTTTCCAAGAGACCCAGTACTTC	CASAGFQETQYF
TRBD1	.	TRBJ1-2	TRBV3-1/TRBV3-2	TGTGCCAGCAGCCCGGACAGGCAAACTAACTATGGCTACACCTTC	CASSPDRQTNYGYTF
.	.	TRBJ1-4	TRBV4-1	TGCGCCAGCAGCCAAGTCCCAAGGGCGGGTGAAAAACTGTTTTTT	CASSQVPRAGEKLFF
TRBD2	.	TRBJ2-7	TRBV27	TGTGCCAGCAGTCCCGGGACTAGCGGATACGAGCAGTACTTC	CASSPGTSGYEQYF
.	.	TRBJ1-1	TRBV7-2	TGTGCCGGGTCAGCGGGGACCGATTACGCCACTGAAGCTTTCTTT	CAGSAGTDYATEAFF
TRBD1	.	TRBJ1-2	TRBV7-9	TGTGCCAGCAGCCGGGACAGGGTGAGCTATGGCTACACCTTC	CASSRDRVSYGYTF
TRBD2	.	TRBJ2-7	TRBV6-5	TGTGCCAGCAGTTCGACTAGCGGCGAGCAGTACTTC	CASSSTSGEQYF
TRBD1	once	TRBJ1-1	TRBV18	TGTGCCAGCTCACCCGGACAGGGGGCGCGTACTGAAGCTTTCTTT	CASSPGQGARTEAFF
.	.	TRBJ2-3	TRBV11-2	TGTGCCAGCAGCTTAAAAAGGGGGAACACAGATACGCAGTATTTT	CASSLKRGNTDTQYF
TRBD1	once	TRBJ1-4	TRBV5-1	TGCGCCAGCAGCTTGGAGGGACAGGGGTTGACTAATGAAAAACTGTTTTTT	CASSLEGQGLTNEKLFF